This T cell receptor (beta chain) was observed in a study of beta chain features in type 1 diabetes. Study information: On cell yields, gender and age, patients and healthy donors were similar.

Study conclusions and caveats: Among patients with Type 1 diabetes, TCRB CDR3s were moderately but significantly shorter in every one of the four CD4+ subsets. A definitive answer on HLA type influencing TCRB rearrangement was not reached here. Insertion counts at VDJ junctions were lower in type 1 diabetes patients, who also showed more deletions there.

This clone was detected only a few times. Its target is not known. Per germline, CDR1 SGHAT and CDR2 FQNNGV. Trimming cost V 0 bases and J 6 bases, with 14 bases left between them. CDR3 length: 15 amino acids. Investigators reverse transcribed all isolated RNA, so they sequenced expressed TCRB transcripts. Sequencing was performed with immunoSEQ multiplex PCR; in TCRdb, only in-frame clones are kept and a portion is missing. This sample has about 160,000 clones, with approximately 8.1% found just once. A sort by CD45RO/CCR7/CD25/CD127/CD95/CD27 yielded CD4+ naive, central memory, regulatory and stem cell-like memory cells.

The source is a man younger than 35 with type 1 diabetes. The gene calls are TRBV11-2 and TRBJ1-2; tentatively, D is TRBD1 (6 bases). Sequences were obtained from central memory CD4+ T cells from blood. The CDR3 spells CASSLDVQGLDGYTF. CDR3 coding DNA: TGTGCCAGCAGCTTAGATGTGCAGGGGTTAGATGGCTACACCTTC.